Detailed here is one TCR beta chain. The data derive from a study of shared clonotypes between healthy human individuals. Whole-study context: Three CD4 naive, three CD4 memory, two CD8 naive and one CD8 memory plate were used per donor.

This CDR3 is built from 16 residues. Germline CDR1 is MDHEN and CDR2 is SYDVKM. V was trimmed by 4 bases and J by 6 bases, leaving 22 bases between them. CD4+ cells yielded CD45RA+ naive and CD45RA-negative memory subsets. Deep level was the assay's run setting. As processed by the authors: With immunoSEQ giving junction-only sequences and no quality scores, filtering differed. Some clones are missing from TCRdb's copy, which holds only in-frame ones; the method was immunoSEQ multiplex PCR. Clonal size and the V and J genes are those of that table, whereas D and trimming came from the DNA. Here the sample spans about 2 million clones, 95% being singletons.

The clonotype comes from a man aged 18 to 30 in good health. The material sequenced was naive CD4+ T cells sorted from blood. Subset noted: CD45RA+ positively selected. The chain is built from TRBV28 and TRBJ2-7, with a tentative D call TRBD1 (5 bases). CDR3 sequence: CASSSLDILRQSEQYF. CDR3 coding DNA: TGTGCCAGCAGTTCACTTGATATACTTAGACAGTCCGAGCAGTACTTC.